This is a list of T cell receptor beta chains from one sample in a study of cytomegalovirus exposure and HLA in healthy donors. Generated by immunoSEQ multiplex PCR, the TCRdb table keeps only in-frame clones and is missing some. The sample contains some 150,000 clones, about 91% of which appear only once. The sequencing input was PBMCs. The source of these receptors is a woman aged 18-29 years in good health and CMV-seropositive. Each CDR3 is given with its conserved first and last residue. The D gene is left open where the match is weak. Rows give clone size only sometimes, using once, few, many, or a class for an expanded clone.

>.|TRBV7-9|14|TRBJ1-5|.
CASSRQGSNQPQHF
TGTGCCAGCAGCCGCCAGGGGAGCAATCAGCCCCAGCATTTT
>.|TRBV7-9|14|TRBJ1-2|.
CASSLDRVGLGYTF
TGTGCCAGCAGCTTAGACAGGGTCGGGCTGGGCTACACCTTC
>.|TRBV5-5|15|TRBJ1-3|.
CASSSTPTLGNTIYF
TGTGCCAGCAGCTCCACCCCGACATTAGGAAACACCATATATTTT
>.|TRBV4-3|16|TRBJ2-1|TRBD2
CASSQASLAGYNEQFF
TGCGCCAGCAGCCAAGCTAGCCTAGCGGGGTACAATGAGCAGTTCTTC
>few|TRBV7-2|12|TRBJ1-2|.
CASSLEFIDYTF
TGTGCCAGCAGCTTAGAATTTATAGACTACACCTTC
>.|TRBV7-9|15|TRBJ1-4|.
CASSLMAPTNEKLFF
TGTGCCAGCAGCTTAATGGCTCCAACTAATGAAAAACTGTTTTTT
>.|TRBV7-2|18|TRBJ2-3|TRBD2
CASSLVGGAGASTDTQYF
TGTGCCAGCAGCTTAGTCGGAGGAGCGGGGGCTAGCACAGATACGCAGTATTTT
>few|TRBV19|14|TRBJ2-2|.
CASSLNGAAGELFF
TGTGCCAGTAGTCTTAACGGAGCCGCCGGGGAGCTGTTTTTT
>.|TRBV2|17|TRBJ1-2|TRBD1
CASFETGIRMGLYGYTF
TGTGCCAGCTTTGAGACAGGGATTAGGATGGGGCTCTATGGCTACACCTTC
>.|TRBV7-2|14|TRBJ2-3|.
CASSVGGSTDTQYF
TGTGCCAGCAGTGTCGGGGGATCCACAGATACGCAGTATTTT
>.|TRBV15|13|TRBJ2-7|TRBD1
CATRRTGRGEQYF
TGTGCCACCAGAAGGACAGGGCGAGGCGAGCAGTACTTC
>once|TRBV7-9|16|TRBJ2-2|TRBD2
CASSLIAGTYTGELFF
TGTGCCAGCAGCTTAATAGCGGGGACCTACACCGGGGAGCTGTTTTTT
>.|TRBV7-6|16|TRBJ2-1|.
CASSPSRSSSYNEQFF
TGTGCCAGCAGCCCGAGCCGTTCAAGCTCCTACAATGAGCAGTTCTTC
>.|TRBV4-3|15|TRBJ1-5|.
CASSQEQGSHQPQHF
TGCGCCAGCAGCCAAGAACAGGGTTCCCATCAGCCCCAGCATTTT
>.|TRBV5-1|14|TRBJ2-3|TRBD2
CASRRGGDTDTQYF
TGCGCCAGCAGACGCGGGGGGGACACAGATACGCAGTATTTT
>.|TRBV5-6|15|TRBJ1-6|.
CASSPRGSYNSPLHF
TGTGCCAGCAGCCCCCGAGGGAGCTATAATTCACCCCTCCACTTT
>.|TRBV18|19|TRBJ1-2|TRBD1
CASSPMLRGQGGGNYGYTF
TGTGCCAGCTCACCAATGCTTAGAGGACAGGGAGGGGGAAACTATGGCTACACCTTC
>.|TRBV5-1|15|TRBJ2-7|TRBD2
CASSLSGTTAYEQYF
TGCGCCAGCAGCTTATCAGGGACTACTGCCTACGAGCAGTACTTC
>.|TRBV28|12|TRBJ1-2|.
CASSYRQYGYTF
TGTGCCAGCAGTTATCGACAGTATGGCTACACCTTC
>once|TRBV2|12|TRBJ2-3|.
CASSVITDTQYF
TGTGCCAGCAGTGTCATCACAGATACGCAGTATTTT
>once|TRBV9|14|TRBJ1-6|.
CASSIRLGSSPLHF
TGTGCCAGCAGCATAAGACTCGGCAGCTCACCCCTCCACTTT
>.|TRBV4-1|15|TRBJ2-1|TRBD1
CASSQARDRTDEQFF
TGCGCCAGCAGCCAAGCCCGGGACAGGACGGATGAGCAGTTCTTC
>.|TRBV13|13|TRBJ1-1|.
CASSAGQNTEAFF
TGTGCCAGCAGCGCCGGACAGAACACTGAAGCTTTCTTT
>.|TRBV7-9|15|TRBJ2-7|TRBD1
CASSSPWTGVDEQYF
TGTGCCAGCAGCTCCCCCTGGACAGGGGTGGACGAGCAGTACTTC